In its sample, the clone carrying this TCR beta chain was seen once. Its matching antigen is unknown. The record originates from a study of cytomegalovirus exposure and HLA in healthy donors. Overall study findings and caveats: It was confirmed in vitro that a few of the CMV-associated chains were specific for CMV antigens. Donors were assumed by presence/absence analyses to have roughly uniform sequencing depth. Among TCR beta chains, those listed as cytomegalovirus-associated numbered roughly 150. Later on, a genetic analysis was performed. It linked a missense variant in DCLRE1C with V- and J-gene trimming of TCR beta.

This CDR3 comprises 15 residues. V lost 2 bases to trimming and J lost 5 bases, with 16 bases between them. The germline V gene encodes CDR1 SGDLS and CDR2 YYNGEE. This PCR relied on a set of 60 Vbeta primers and 13 Jbeta primers. The repertoire was sequenced with immunoSEQ multiplex PCR; TCRdb's copy has only in-frame clones and lacks some. This table has 150,000 to 200,000 clones, approximately 65% appearing once. The chain carries TRBV9 and TRBJ1-1, with a tentative D call TRBD1 (6 bases). Sequenced sample: PBMCs. The clonotype was recovered from a man in his forties in good health and CMV-seronegative. CDR3 nucleotide sequence: TGTGCCAGCAGCGTGATAGGCAGGGGAGATACTGAAGCTTTCTTT. Its translation is CASSVIGRGDTEAFF.